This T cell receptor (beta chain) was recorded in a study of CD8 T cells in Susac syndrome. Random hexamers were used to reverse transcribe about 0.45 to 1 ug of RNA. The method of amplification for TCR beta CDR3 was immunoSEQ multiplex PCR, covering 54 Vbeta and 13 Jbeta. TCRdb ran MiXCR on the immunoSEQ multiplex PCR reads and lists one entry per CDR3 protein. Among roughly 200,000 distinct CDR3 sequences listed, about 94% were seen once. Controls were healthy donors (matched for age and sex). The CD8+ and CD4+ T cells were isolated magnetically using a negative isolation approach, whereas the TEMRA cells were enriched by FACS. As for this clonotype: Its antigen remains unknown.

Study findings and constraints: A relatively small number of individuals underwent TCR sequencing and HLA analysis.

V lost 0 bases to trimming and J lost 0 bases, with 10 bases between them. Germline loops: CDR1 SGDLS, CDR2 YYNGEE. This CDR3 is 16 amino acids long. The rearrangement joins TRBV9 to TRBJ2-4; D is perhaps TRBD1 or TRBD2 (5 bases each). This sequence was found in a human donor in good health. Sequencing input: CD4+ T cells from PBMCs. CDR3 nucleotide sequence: TGTGCCAGCAGCGTAGTTGAGGGGTTAGCCAAAAACATTCAGTACTTC. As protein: CASSVVEGLAKNIQYF. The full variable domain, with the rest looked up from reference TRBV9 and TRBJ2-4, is DSGVTQTPKHLITATGQRVTLRCSPRSGDLSVYWYQQSLDQGLQFLIQYYNGEERAKGNILERFSAQQFPDLHSELNLSSLELGDSALYFCASSVVEGLAKNIQYFGAGTRLSVL.